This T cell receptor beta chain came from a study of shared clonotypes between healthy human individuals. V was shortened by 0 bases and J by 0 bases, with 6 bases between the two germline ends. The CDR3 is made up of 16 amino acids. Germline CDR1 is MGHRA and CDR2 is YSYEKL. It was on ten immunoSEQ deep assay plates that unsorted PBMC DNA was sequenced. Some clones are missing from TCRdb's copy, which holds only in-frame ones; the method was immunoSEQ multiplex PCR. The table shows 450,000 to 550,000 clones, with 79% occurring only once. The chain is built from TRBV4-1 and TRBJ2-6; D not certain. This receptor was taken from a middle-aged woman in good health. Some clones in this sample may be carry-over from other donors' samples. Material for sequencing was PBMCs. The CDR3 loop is CASSQDRNSGANVLTF. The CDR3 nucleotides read TGCGCCAGCAGCCAAGACAGGAACTCTGGGGCCAACGTCCTGACTTTC.